This T cell receptor beta chain is drawn from a study of shared clonotypes between healthy human individuals. Overall study results and limits: Some naive CD4 clonotypes, roughly 4.7%, turned up in common across several donors. Researchers found naive subsets generally carried larger estimated richness than memory subsets.

V lost 5 bases and J lost 6, with 10 bases in between. Germline V gene sequence: CDR1 SGHAT, CDR2 FQNNGV. This CDR3 is 12 amino acids long. The donors were adults (healthy and HIV-negative) with no recent acute infections or vaccinations. CD8 memory cells included CD45RO+ cells plus CCR7-negative CD45RA+ TemRA cells. The table lists this clone with a few counts. Antigen specificity is unknown. Libraries were prepared by immunoSEQ multiplex PCR; TCRdb keeps only in-frame clonotypes and omits some of them. The table shows roughly 76,000 clones, with about 64% occurring only once. The chain uses TRBV11-2 and TRBJ1-2; D remains unclear. The specimen was memory CD8+ T cells sorted from blood. Subset described: CD45RO+ cells pooled with CCR7-negative TemRA cells. The sequence was collected from a man aged 30-40 years in good health. The CDR3 loop is CASSPRSDGYTF. The CDR3 DNA reads TGTGCCAGCAGCCCCCGTTCCGATGGCTACACCTTC.